The clone carrying this TCR beta chain was detected many times. The data were taken from a study of spatial heterogeneity in lung cancer. Study-wide background: The study consistently detected more beta-chain than alpha-chain sequences.

The V gene's germline CDR1 is DFQATT and CDR2 SNEGSKA (reference sequence). The CDR3 sequence is 16 residues long. V lost 5 bases and J lost 5; bases outside the gene matches: 14. Using its own MiXCR run on the 5' RACE reads, TCRdb lists one record per CDR3 protein. The profile shows 75,000 or so distinct CDR3 sequences, about 8% of them singletons. Time point reported: sample taken at primary tumor resection. Samples were obtained from around 73 donors, all untreated early-stage non-small cell lung cancer patients. Unsorted tumor, nontumor lung tissue or cryopreserved PBMC supplied the whole RNA. The sequencing used PBMCs, collected at surgery. The origin of this receptor is a male donor with early-stage non-small cell lung cancer. V and J are TRBV20-1 and TRBJ2-3, with 9 bases matching TRBD1. This CDR3 reads CSAPSLGQGGRDTQYF. The CDR3 coding sequence is TGCAGTGCTCCCTCGTTGGGACAGGGTGGAAGAGATACGCAGTATTTT.